The next 28 T cell receptor beta chains were all read from a single sample in a study of OX40 agonist ivuxolimab in advanced cancers. Sequenced by immunoSEQ multiplex PCR; TCRdb stores in-frame clones only, minus some. The repertoire consists of approximately 77,000 clones, with roughly 91% occurring once and the leading ten covering around 1.9%. This sample comprised CD4+ or CD8+ T cells sorted from blood, obtained in a trial of the OX40 agonist ivuxolimab. Every receptor here comes from an adult with an advanced solid tumor such as melanoma, head and neck, liver or kidney cancer.

The V and J genes are TRBV4-2 and TRBJ1-2; a weak D match, TRBD1 (6 bases). Germline values: CDR1 LGHNA, CDR2 YNFKEQ. This CDR3 contains 16 residues. The V and J ends lost 3 bases and 3 bases respectively, with 17 bases between them. Here the CDR3 reads CASSQIRGGADYGYTF. The CDR3 nucleotides read TGTGCCAGCAGCCAGATCCGGGGGGGGGCAGACTATGGCTACACCTTC.

This chain joins TRBV10-2 and TRBJ2-5; no reliable D call. CDR3 length equals 12 residues. V was cut by 10 bases and J by 1 base, with 10 bases left in between. The germline CDR1 and CDR2 sequences are WSHSY and SAAADI. CDR3 sequence (DNA): TGCGCCACTTCGACACCCCAAGAGACCCAGTACTTC. It specifies CATSTPQETQYF.

This clone was counted once. The V call is TRBV6-5, the J call TRBJ2-7; no definite D call. With 0 bases removed from V and 3 bases from J, the gap between germline ends came to 9 bases. CDR3 length: 14 residues. Germline CDR1 reads MNHEY; CDR2 reads SVGAGI. In DNA form, the CDR3 reads TGTGCCAGCAGTTACTCCCCCACGGGCTACGAGCAGTACTTC. It yields the protein CASSYSPTGYEQYF.

The J gene is TRBJ1-1, the V gene TRBV6-1, with a weak D call TRBD1 (5 bases). V was pared by 4 bases and J by 1 base, with 10 bases between. The CDR3 extends over 14 amino acids. Germline V gene data show CDR1 as MNHNS and CDR2 as SASEGT. As DNA, the CDR3 is TGTGCCAGCAGTGTGGGACCGCAGAACACTGAAGCTTTCTTT. Translated: CASSVGPQNTEAFF.

The rearrangement links TRBV19 to TRBJ1-4; weak D call: TRBD1 (6 bases). The V end lost 11 bases, the J end lost 6 bases, and 13 bases lay between the germline ends. This CDR3 region has 12 residues. The germline gives CDR1 LNHDA, CDR2 SQIVND (reference sequence). This CDR3 reads CAAAGEDEKLFF. CDR3 coding DNA: TGTGCCGCGGCAGGGGAGGATGAAAAACTGTTTTTT.

The V call is TRBV28, the J call TRBJ1-2, with D possibly matching TRBD1 (5 bases). The germline gives CDR1 MDHEN, CDR2 SYDVKM. Trimming took 6 bases from V and 4 from J, leaving 18 bases between them. This CDR3 has 15 residues. CDR3 sequence reads: CASRTQGGILYGYTF. CDR3 in DNA: TGTGCCAGCAGAACCCAGGGAGGAATCCTCTATGGCTACACCTTC.

The J gene is TRBJ2-1, the V gene TRBV28, with TRBD2 identical over 10 bases. The V segment lost 6 bases and the J segment 7 bases; nucleotides outside the gene matches: 18. The CDR3 totals 18 residues. CDR1 and CDR2 (germline): MDHEN, SYDVKM. In nucleotides, the CDR3 is TGTGCCAGCAGCCCCCGGCTAGCGGGAGTGGGTGGGAGAAATGAGCAGTTCTTC. Protein: CASSPRLAGVGGRNEQFF.

The chain is built from TRBV11-2 and TRBJ2-5, with D unclear. Germline-derived CDR1 and CDR2 are SGHAT and FQNNGV. The CDR3 covers 11 residues. V gave up 3 bases and J gave up 5 bases, with 4 bases separating them. CDR3 DNA sequence: TGTGCCAGCAGCTTGTATGAGACCCAGTACTTC. It encodes CASSLYETQYF. The complete variable domain, with remaining parts taken from reference TRBV11-2 and TRBJ2-5, reads EAGVAQSPRYKIIEKRQSVAFWCNPISGHATLYWYQQILGQGPKLLIQFQNNGVVDDSQLPKDRFSAERLKGVDSTLKIQPAKLEDSAVYLCASSLYETQYFGPGTRLLVL.

The chain is built from TRBV19 and TRBJ1-2; D not certain. The CDR3 contains 14 residues. Trimming shortened V by 5 bases and J by 8 bases, and 18 bases separated the two germline ends. CDR1 LNHDA and CDR2 SQIVND come from the germline V gene (reference sequence). CDR3 sequence: CASSQRSDLTGYTF. CDR3 coding DNA: TGTGCCAGTAGTCAAAGGTCGGACTTGACCGGCTACACCTTC.

This clone was seen a single time. The chain recombines TRBV28 with TRBJ2-7, with 10 bases identical to TRBD1. This CDR3 contains 14 residues. J lost 2 bases, V lost 6 bases, and 4 bases had no gene match. Germline CDR1 and CDR2: MDHEN and SYDVKM. CDR3 region: CASSPGQGPYEQYF. The CDR3, as DNA: TGTGCCAGCAGCCCGGGACAGGGGCCCTACGAGCAGTACTTC.

The J gene is TRBJ2-5, the V gene TRBV5-1; no definite D call. V was trimmed by 0 bases and J by 3 bases, leaving 0 bases between them. This CDR3 is built from 11 residues. Looked up from germline, CDR1 is SGHRS and CDR2 is YFSETQ. The CDR3 DNA reads as TGCGCCAGCAGCTTGGAAGAGACCCAGTACTTC. It is translated as CASSLEETQYF.

The chain couples TRBV7-9 to TRBJ1-1, with D unresolved. Trimming cost V 5 bases and J 5 bases, with 21 bases left between them. CDR1 and CDR2 (germline): SEHNR, FQNEAQ (reference sequence). The CDR3 contains 16 residues. In DNA, the CDR3 is TGTGCCAGCAGCCCGCGAATCGAACTCGGGTTAACTGAAGCTTTCTTT. It codes for CASSPRIELGLTEAFF.

This chain connects TRBV5-6 to TRBJ1-2, with no clear D. The CDR3 consists of 14 residues. V lost 1 base, J lost 2 bases, and 9 bases lay in between. Germline V gives CDR1 SGHDT, CDR2 YYEEEE. As DNA, the CDR3 is TGTGCCAGCAGCTTGCTGTTGGTGAACTATGGCTACACCTTC. This gives the protein CASSLLLVNYGYTF.

The chain employs TRBV7-2 and TRBJ2-1; the D call may be TRBD1 or TRBD2 (7 bases each). Germline CDR1 is SGHTA and CDR2 is FQGNSA. Trimming cost V 1 base and J 9 bases, with 19 bases left between them. The CDR3 runs 16 residues. Here the CDR3 DNA reads TGTGCCAGCAGCTTAGGGGGAGGGGGCGGAAGCGCTGAGCAGTTCTTC. Translating gives CASSLGGGGGSAEQFF.

This chain links TRBV10-3 with TRBJ2-3, with 8 positions matching TRBD1. The CDR3 length is 14 residues. J gave up 5 bases and V 5 bases, and 6 bases lay outside the gene matches. Germline CDR1 and CDR2: ENHRY and SYGVKD. CDR3 sequence reads: CAISLRGQEDTQYF. The CDR3 bases are TGTGCCATCAGTCTCAGGGGGCAGGAAGATACGCAGTATTTT.

The genes are TRBV9 and TRBJ2-5, with a possible D match to TRBD1 (5 bases). The germline V gene encodes CDR1 SGDLS and CDR2 YYNGEE. V dropped 2 bases and J dropped 3 bases, with 14 bases sitting between them. The CDR3 contains 15 residues. The DNA of the CDR3 is TGTGCCAGCAGCGTTTTTGCGACAGCCGAAGAGACCCAGTACTTC. Translating it yields CASSVFATAEETQYF. The full variable domain, its missing parts supplied by reference TRBV9 and TRBJ2-5, is DSGVTQTPKHLITATGQRVTLRCSPRSGDLSVYWYQQSLDQGLQFLIQYYNGEERAKGNILERFSAQQFPDLHSELNLSSLELGDSALYFCASSVFATAEETQYFGPGTRLLVL.

This clone appeared once. This chain uses TRBV5-1 with TRBJ2-3, with 9 positions matching TRBD2. The CDR3 contains 14 residues. The V segment lost 9 bases and the J segment 6 bases; nucleotides outside the gene matches: 11. CDR1 is SGHRS and CDR2 is YFSETQ in the germline V gene. The CDR3 reads CATQRTSASDTQYF. In nucleotides, the CDR3 is TGCGCCACCCAGCGGACTAGCGCCTCCGATACGCAGTATTTT.

The V gene is TRBV6-1, the J gene TRBJ2-3; D remains ambiguous. In germline, CDR1 is MNHNS, CDR2 SASEGT. The CDR3 has 13 amino acids. V was trimmed by 1 base and J by 4 bases, leaving 6 bases between them. In DNA, the CDR3 is TGTGCCAGCAGTGAAGGTGGACCAGATACGCAGTATTTT. Translating gives CASSEGGPDTQYF.

Here the CDR3 DNA reads TGCGCCAGCAGCCCAACGACCGGGCCCGATACGCAGTATTTT. Protein product: CASSPTTGPDTQYF. V gene TRBV5-1 combines with J gene TRBJ2-3; D uncertain. This CDR3 contains 14 residues. Per germline, CDR1 SGHRS and CDR2 YFSETQ. V gave up 4 bases and J gave up 6 bases, with 15 bases separating them.

V gene TRBV6-4 combines with J gene TRBJ2-2; possible D gene TRBD1, 5 bases. The CDR3 totals 14 residues. The ends were cut back, 6 bases at V and 0 bases at J, with 8 bases in the middle. Germline lookup yields CDR1 MRHNA and CDR2 SNTAGT. Written as DNA, the CDR3 is TGTGCCAGCAGGACAGAAGCGAACACCGGGGAGCTGTTTTTT. This codes for CASRTEANTGELFF.

V usage is TRBV11-2 and J usage is TRBJ1-6, with D unresolved. The CDR3 spans 15 residues. V was clipped by 2 bases and J by 5 bases, with 10 bases between them. The V gene's germline CDR1 is SGHAT and CDR2 FQNNGV. This CDR3 is CASSLSQPNNSPLHF. The CDR3 DNA sequence: TGTGCCAGCAGCTTATCCCAGCCGAATAATTCACCCCTCCACTTT.

Only one count was recorded for this clone. The chain is built from TRBV5-1 and TRBJ1-5; tentative D call: TRBD1 (6 bases). Germline V gene data show CDR1 as SGHRS and CDR2 as YFSETQ. V was trimmed by 0 bases and J by 4 bases, leaving 14 bases between them. This CDR3 has 16 residues. The CDR3 reads CASSLEGGITNQPQHF. DNA of the CDR3: TGCGCCAGCAGCTTGGAAGGGGGAATTACAAATCAGCCCCAGCATTTT. Drawing the rest from reference TRBV5-1 and TRBJ1-5, the complete variable domain is KAGVTQTPRYLIKTRGQQVTLSCSPISGHRSVSWYQQTPGQGLQFLFEYFSETQRNKGNFPGRFSGRQFSNSRSEMNVSTLELGDSALYLCASSLEGGITNQPQHFGDGTRLSIL.

The chain employs TRBV2 and TRBJ2-1, with TRBD1 matching 7 bases. J lost 12 bases, V lost 4 bases, and 6 bases had no gene match. The germline CDR1 and CDR2 sequences are SNHLY and FYNNEI. The CDR3 contains 12 residues. The DNA of the CDR3 is TGTGCCAGCAGTGTACAGGGGCCTCTGCAGTTCTTC. Protein: CASSVQGPLQFF.

As regards this clone: The DNA is left out, because the CDR3 cannot be placed on it with certainty; the CDR3 is given as TCRdb lists it. The chain recombines TRBV6-5 with TRBJ2-1; TRBD1, the table's D call, lacks a check against the DNA. Per the germline V gene, CDR1 is MNHEY and CDR2 is SVGAGI. The CDR3 comprises 14 residues, both ends counted. The CDR3 here is CASSTSTGRNEQFF.

This chain joins TRBV5-1 and TRBJ1-1; no definite D call. Trimming removed 0 bases at V and 1 base at J, with 7 bases between. CDR1 is SGHRS, CDR2 YFSETQ, per germline. This CDR3 is built from 14 residues. The CDR3, as DNA: TGCGCCAGCAGCTTGGGGGTTGAGAACACTGAAGCTTTCTTT. Encoded protein: CASSLGVENTEAFF.

This rearrangement joins TRBV6-6 to TRBJ2-3; D uncertain. From germline, CDR1 is MNHNY and CDR2 SVGAGI (reference sequence). The CDR3 runs 12 residues. The V end was cut by 3 bases, the J end by 3 bases, with 4 bases between. DNA of the CDR3: TGTGCCAGCAGTTATGCAACAGATACGCAGTATTTT. Its translation: CASSYATDTQYF.

The rearrangement links TRBV30 to TRBJ2-5, with 12 bases lining up with TRBD2. Germline loops: CDR1 GTSNPN, CDR2 SVGIG (reference sequence). V trimming: 1 base; J trimming: 4 bases; junction bases outside the gene matches: 16. CDR3 length: 19 amino acids. The CDR3 spells CAWSGRTSGVRGRRETQYF. In DNA, the CDR3 is TGTGCCTGGAGTGGAAGGACTAGCGGGGTGAGGGGAAGGAGAGAGACCCAGTACTTC.

V gene TRBV10-1 combines with J gene TRBJ2-7; D assignment may be TRBD1 or TRBD2 (5 bases each). The CDR3 has 16 amino acids. Germline CDR1 reads WNHNN; CDR2 reads SYGVQD (reference sequence). The ends were cut back, 5 bases at V and 2 bases at J, with 19 bases in the middle. CDR3 in DNA: TGCGCCAGCAGTCGGTTGACCGGGACGGCAACCTACGAGCAGTACTTC. Its translation is CASSRLTGTATYEQYF.